This passage covers 10 T cell receptor beta chains from one sample sequenced in a study of T cell responses to AZD1222 COVID-19 vaccine. Profiling relied on immunoSEQ multiplex PCR, and the TCRdb table lists in-frame clones only, not all of them. Of over 70,000 clones in the sample, almost 90% were seen once. The sample in question was peripheral blood, obtained on day 0 of MenACWY control vaccination. Receptor source: an adult in good health.

The gene calls are TRBV3-1 (or the pseudogene TRBV3-2) and TRBJ2-6; 12 positions match TRBD2. This CDR3 is 19 amino acids long. Germline CDR1 LGHDT, CDR2 YNNKEL (reference sequence). V gave up 0 bases and J gave up 0 bases; unmatched junction bases: 3. The CDR3 coding sequence is TGTGCCAGCAGCCAAGAACTAGCGGGGGGATTCTCTGGGGCCAACGTCCTGACTTTC. Residues: CASSQELAGGFSGANVLTF.

This chain uses TRBV10-3 with TRBJ2-7; 10 bases fit TRBD2. The CDR3 spans 16 residues. Germline V gene data show CDR1 as ENHRY and CDR2 as SYGVKD. V lost 0 bases, J lost 3 bases, and 5 bases stayed unmatched. The CDR3 bases are TGTGCCATCAGTGAGTCCCGGACTAGCGGCCGCTACGAGCAGTACTTC. It codes for CAISESRTSGRYEQYF.

The chain is built from TRBV9 and TRBJ2-5; no clear D. Germline loops: CDR1 SGDLS, CDR2 YYNGEE. The CDR3 loop spans 14 amino acids. Trimming shortened V by 2 bases and J by 4 bases, and 12 bases separated the two germline ends. CDR3 residues: CASSVRPQGETQYF. The CDR3 DNA reads TGTGCCAGCAGCGTGAGGCCCCAAGGAGAGACCCAGTACTTC.

The chain couples TRBV7-9 to TRBJ1-1; TRBD1 is a possible D gene (5 bases). V gave up 1 base and J gave up 10 bases, with 13 bases separating them. CDR3 length equals 13 residues. CDR1 and CDR2 (germline): SEHNR, FQNEAQ (reference sequence). CDR3 amino acids: CASSLGSGSAAFF. The CDR3 DNA sequence: TGTGCCAGCAGCTTAGGCTCAGGGAGTGCAGCTTTCTTT.

This clone was observed once. The genes are TRBV6-1 and TRBJ2-1; 12 nucleotides match TRBD1. The germline V gene has CDR1 MNHNS and CDR2 SASEGT. The CDR3 length is 17 residues. Trimming took 2 bases from V and 3 from J; bases not matched to a gene: 5. The CDR3 is CASSETGQGAGYNEQFF. CDR3 sequence (DNA): TGTGCCAGCAGTGAAACGGGACAGGGGGCAGGCTACAATGAGCAGTTCTTC.

The rearrangement links TRBV27 to TRBJ1-2; no clear D gene. Germline CDR1 and CDR2: MNHEY and SMNVEV (reference sequence). The V end was cut by 1 base, the J end by 4 bases, with 10 bases between. CDR3 length: 14 residues. The DNA of the CDR3 is TGTGCCAGCAGTTTATTCGGCGGTACCTATGGCTACACCTTC. Protein product: CASSLFGGTYGYTF.

This sequence joins TRBV7-2 and TRBJ2-1; TRBD2 agrees at 7 bases. The trim removed 1 base at V and 5 bases at J, leaving 2 bases unmatched. Germline V lookup: CDR1 SGHTA, CDR2 FQGNSA. This CDR3 spans 14 amino acids. The CDR3 coding sequence is TGTGCCAGCAGCTTAGGTCGGGGGGACAATGAGCAGTTCTTC. Translation gives CASSLGRGDNEQFF.

This chain links TRBV14 with TRBJ1-1, with a possible D match to TRBD1 (5 bases). V lost 4 bases and J lost 2, with 20 bases in between. Germline CDR1 and CDR2: SGHDN and FVKESK. The CDR3 extends over 17 amino acids. CDR3 region: CASSLQPGDSGNTEAFF. The CDR3 nucleotides are TGTGCCAGCAGCCTCCAACCGGGCGACAGTGGAAACACTGAAGCTTTCTTT.

The chain has TRBV28 and TRBJ1-2; a possible D gene is TRBD1 (6 bases). Trimming cost V 7 bases and J 6 bases, with 15 bases left between them. The germline CDR1 and CDR2 sequences are MDHEN and SYDVKM. This CDR3 has 13 amino acids. Here the CDR3 reads CASKKGGEDGYTF. The CDR3 nucleotides are TGTGCCAGCAAGAAAGGGGGTGAGGATGGCTACACCTTC.

This rearrangement joins TRBV7-2 to TRBJ1-2; 7 nucleotides match TRBD1. CDR3 length: 14 residues. The V segment lost 8 bases and the J segment 7 bases; nucleotides outside the gene matches: 13. Germline V CDR1 and CDR2: SGHTA, FQGNSA. Here the CDR3 reads CASYDTGVTAGYTF. CDR3 coding DNA: TGTGCCAGCTATGATACAGGGGTCACAGCTGGCTACACCTTC.